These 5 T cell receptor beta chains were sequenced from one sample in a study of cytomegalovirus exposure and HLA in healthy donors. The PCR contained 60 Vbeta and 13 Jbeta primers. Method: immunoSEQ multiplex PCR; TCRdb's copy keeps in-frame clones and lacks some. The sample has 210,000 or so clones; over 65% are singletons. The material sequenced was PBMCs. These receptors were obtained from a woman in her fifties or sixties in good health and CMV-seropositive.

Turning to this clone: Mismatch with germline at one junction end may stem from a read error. The CDR3 coding sequence is TGTTCCAGCAGCTTTCGGCGGGAGGATCAGTACTTC. It codes for CSSSFRREDQYF. The chain recombines TRBV7-9 with TRBJ2-4, with 8 bases aligning to TRBD2. Germline loops: CDR1 SEHNR, CDR2 FQNEAQ (reference sequence). This CDR3 has 12 residues.

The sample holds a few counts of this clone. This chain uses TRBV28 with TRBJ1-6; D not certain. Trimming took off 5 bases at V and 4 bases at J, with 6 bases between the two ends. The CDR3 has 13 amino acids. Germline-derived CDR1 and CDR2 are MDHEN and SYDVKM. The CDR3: CASSEGYNSPLHF. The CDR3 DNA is TGTGCCAGCAGTGAGGGTTATAATTCACCCCTCCACTTT.

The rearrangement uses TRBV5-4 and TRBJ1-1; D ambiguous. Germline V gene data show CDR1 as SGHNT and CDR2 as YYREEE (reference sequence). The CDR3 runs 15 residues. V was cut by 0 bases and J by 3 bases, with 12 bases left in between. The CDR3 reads CASSLGAGGYTEAFF. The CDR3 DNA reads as TGTGCCAGCAGCTTGGGTGCGGGAGGCTACACTGAAGCTTTCTTT.

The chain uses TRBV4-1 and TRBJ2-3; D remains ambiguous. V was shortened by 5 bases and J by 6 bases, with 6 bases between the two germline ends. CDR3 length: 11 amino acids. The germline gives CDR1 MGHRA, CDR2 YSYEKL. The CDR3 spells CASSYGDTQYF. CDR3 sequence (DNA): TGCGCCAGCAGCTACGGGGATACGCAGTATTTT.

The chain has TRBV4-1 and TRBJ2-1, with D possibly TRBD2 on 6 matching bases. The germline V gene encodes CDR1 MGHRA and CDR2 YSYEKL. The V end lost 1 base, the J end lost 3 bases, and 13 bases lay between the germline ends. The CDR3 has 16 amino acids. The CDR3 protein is CASSQVPGLSYNEQFF. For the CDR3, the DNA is TGCGCCAGCAGCCAAGTTCCGGGACTGAGCTACAATGAGCAGTTCTTC.